This T cell receptor beta chain stems from a study of cytomegalovirus exposure and HLA in healthy donors. Overall study results and limits: Trimming of TCR beta V- and J-genes showed a link, identified in a later analysis, to a missense DCLRE1C variant. When the data were analyzed later, several of the most significant clusters appeared to be linked to common viral pathogens.

The V gene lost 4 bases and the J gene lost 9 bases, with 10 bases spanning the gap. The CDR3 length is 12 residues. Germline values: CDR1 WSHSY, CDR2 SAAADI. Both 60 Vbeta primers and 13 Jbeta primers went into the PCR. Original processing methods: In a later analysis, of approximately 81 million unique beta chains, roughly 11 million appeared in at least two donors. Sequencing used immunoSEQ multiplex PCR; TCRdb keeps in-frame clones, though not all of them. V, J and clone size are those of that table, while D and trimming were read from the DNA. The top ten hold more than 8% of the sample, which has about 79,000 clones, 70% to 85% seen once. In regard to this clone: Its antigen is not known.

The donors were healthy bone marrow donors. The clonotype originates from a man in his forties or fifties in good health and CMV-seropositive. The chain is built from TRBV10-2 and TRBJ2-4; D possibly corresponds to TRBD2 (5 bases). The sample was PBMCs. In DNA, the CDR3 is TGCGCCAGCAGTGCAGAGGGTGGCATTCAGTACTTC. Translated: CASSAEGGIQYF.